The entry below gives a single T cell receptor (beta chain) sequence along with its context. The entry originates in a study of T cell changes during pregnancy in multiple sclerosis. Data came from immunoSEQ multiplex PCR; TCRdb stores just in-frame clones and leaves some out. This sample has tens of thousands of clones; 90% to 95% occur once, and the top ten carry roughly 0.7%. The V gene's germline CDR1 is SGHNT and CDR2 YYREEE (reference sequence). There are 18 residues in the CDR3. V dropped 3 bases and J dropped 0 bases, with 19 bases sitting between them. The chain employs TRBV5-4 and TRBJ1-5; D gene unclear. This clonotype was sampled from a female donor in good health, enrolled as a control in a pregnancy study. The material sequenced was peripheral blood, taken in the third trimester of pregnancy. In nucleotides, the CDR3 is TGTGCCAGCAGCTGGCGGGAAGGGAATATTCATAGCAATCAGCCCCAGCATTTT. Residues: CASSWREGNIHSNQPQHF.